This is a list of T cell receptor beta chains from one sample in a study of blood T cell repertoires in COVID-19. Here immunoSEQ multiplex PCR was the method, and the copy in TCRdb shows in-frame clones only, minus some. In the table there are over 250,000 clones, around 87% of which are singletons. Material: peripheral blood. These receptors were obtained from a woman aged 50 to 65 with acute or convalescent COVID-19. CDR3s include the opening cysteine and the closing phenylalanine or tryptophan. A D gene is named only where the DNA matches it firmly. Clone sizes are given selectively: once, few, many, or a class where the clone is expanded.

abundance: NA
v_gene: TRBV7-2
d_gene: TRBD1
j_gene: TRBJ2-7
CDR3nt: TGTGCCAGCAGCAAACAGGGGGACGAGCAGTACTTC
CDR3aa: CASSKQGDEQYF

abundance: NA
v_gene: TRBV2
d_gene: NA
j_gene: TRBJ1-2
CDR3nt: TGTGCCAGCAGTCCCCGGGTGGGTGGCTACACCTTC
CDR3aa: CASSPRVGGYTF

abundance: few
v_gene: TRBV4-3
d_gene: TRBD2
j_gene: TRBJ2-1
CDR3nt: TGCGCCAGCAGCCGGACTAGCCCCCTAAGATCCTACAATGAGCAGTTCTTC
CDR3aa: CASSRTSPLRSYNEQFF

abundance: NA
v_gene: TRBV2
d_gene: TRBD2
j_gene: TRBJ2-7
CDR3nt: TGTGCCAGCACGCCCACTAGCGGGAGGGTTCGCGAGCAGTACTTC
CDR3aa: CASTPTSGRVREQYF

abundance: NA
v_gene: TRBV19
d_gene: NA
j_gene: TRBJ1-1
CDR3nt: TGTGCCAGTATAGACAGCTATTCGAACACTGAAGCTTTCTTT
CDR3aa: CASIDSYSNTEAFF

abundance: few
v_gene: TRBV7-2
d_gene: TRBD1
j_gene: TRBJ1-3
CDR3nt: TGTGCCAGCAGCACCAACCAGGGGGCGACAGGAAACACCATATATTTT
CDR3aa: CASSTNQGATGNTIYF

abundance: NA
v_gene: TRBV2
d_gene: TRBD2
j_gene: TRBJ2-1
CDR3nt: TGTGCCAGCAGTGATTCGACTAGCGGTTTGTCCGATGAGCAGTTCTTC
CDR3aa: CASSDSTSGLSDEQFF

abundance: NA
v_gene: TRBV23-1
d_gene: NA
j_gene: TRBJ2-2
CDR3nt: TGCGCCAGCAGTCAATTTGTCAGGGGGGTCGGGGAGCTGTTTTTT
CDR3aa: CASSQFVRGVGELFF

abundance: NA
v_gene: TRBV5-4
d_gene: NA
j_gene: TRBJ1-3
CDR3nt: TGTGCCAGCAGCTTGGATGGCAGGGCTGGAAACACCATATATTTT
CDR3aa: CASSLDGRAGNTIYF

abundance: few
v_gene: TRBV7-8
d_gene: TRBD1
j_gene: TRBJ1-3
CDR3nt: TGTGCCAGCAGCTCGGACAGGGTCTCTGGAAACACCATATATTTT
CDR3aa: CASSSDRVSGNTIYF

abundance: NA
v_gene: TRBV5-4
d_gene: TRBD2
j_gene: TRBJ2-7
CDR3nt: TGTGCCAGCAGCCAGGGACTAGCGAACTACGAGCAGTACTTC
CDR3aa: CASSQGLANYEQYF

abundance: NA
v_gene: TRBV6-2/TRBV6-3
d_gene: NA
j_gene: TRBJ1-1
CDR3nt: TGTGCCAGCAGTTCTACCTACCCGACAGGACACCAACCCCCAGAAGCTTTCTTT
CDR3aa: CASSSTYPTGHQPPEAFF

abundance: NA
v_gene: TRBV7-2
d_gene: TRBD2
j_gene: TRBJ2-1
CDR3nt: TGTGCCAGCAGCTTATCCCTAGCGGGAGTTCACGAGCAGTTCTTC
CDR3aa: CASSLSLAGVHEQFF

abundance: NA
v_gene: TRBV7-9
d_gene: NA
j_gene: TRBJ1-2
CDR3nt: TGTGCCAGCAGCCCTGGAGGGTACTTTGGCTACACCTTC
CDR3aa: CASSPGGYFGYTF

abundance: NA
v_gene: TRBV5-8
d_gene: TRBD2
j_gene: TRBJ2-2
CDR3nt: TGTGCCAGCAGCTTGGGAGTGGGACTAGCGGAAAACACCGGGGAGCTGTTTTTT
CDR3aa: CASSLGVGLAENTGELFF

abundance: NA
v_gene: TRBV14
d_gene: NA
j_gene: TRBJ2-7
CDR3nt: TGTGCCAGCAGCCCGTTTACGGGATCCCCCTCCTACGAGCAGTACTTC
CDR3aa: CASSPFTGSPSYEQYF

abundance: NA
v_gene: TRBV28
d_gene: NA
j_gene: TRBJ1-2
CDR3nt: TGTGCCAGCAGTCCTCGCCCTGACAGCAACTATGGCTACACCTTC
CDR3aa: CASSPRPDSNYGYTF

abundance: NA
v_gene: TRBV7-6
d_gene: NA
j_gene: TRBJ2-3
CDR3nt: TGTGCCAGTACTCCGGGGGTAGAAACAGATACGCAGTATTTT
CDR3aa: CASTPGVETDTQYF

abundance: NA
v_gene: TRBV19
d_gene: NA
j_gene: TRBJ2-1
CDR3nt: TGTGCCAGTAGTATGAACGGGGGTTGGACTAACAATGAGCAGTTCTTC
CDR3aa: CASSMNGGWTNNEQFF

abundance: NA
v_gene: TRBV10-3
d_gene: TRBD2
j_gene: TRBJ2-1
CDR3nt: TGTGCTCTAAGTGCGGGAGGCTACAATGAGCAGTTCTTC
CDR3aa: CALSAGGYNEQFF

abundance: NA
v_gene: TRBV7-8
d_gene: NA
j_gene: TRBJ1-1
CDR3nt: TGTGCCAGCAGCCCCCGGACAGTTCCTGAAGCTTTCTTT
CDR3aa: CASSPRTVPEAFF

abundance: NA
v_gene: TRBV30
d_gene: TRBD1
j_gene: TRBJ1-2
CDR3nt: TGTGCCTGGACTCGGGACAGTGGAGGCTACACCTTC
CDR3aa: CAWTRDSGGYTF

abundance: NA
v_gene: TRBV19
d_gene: NA
j_gene: TRBJ1-5
CDR3nt: TGTGCCAGTAGTCTTCGACAGGAAGCTCAGCCCCAGCATTTT
CDR3aa: CASSLRQEAQPQHF

abundance: NA
v_gene: TRBV19
d_gene: TRBD2
j_gene: TRBJ2-1
CDR3nt: TGTGCCAGCCTGGAGACTAGCGGGAGTGAGGATGAGCAGTTCTTC
CDR3aa: CASLETSGSEDEQFF

abundance: once
v_gene: TRBV6-5
d_gene: NA
j_gene: TRBJ1-2
CDR3nt: TGTGCCAGCAGTTACCACTGGCAGGGTCCTGGAGGCTACACCTTC
CDR3aa: CASSYHWQGPGGYTF

abundance: NA
v_gene: TRBV5-1
d_gene: TRBD2
j_gene: TRBJ2-7
CDR3nt: TGCGCCAGCAGCTTCGGGCTAGCGGGAAGAACCTCCTACGAGCAGTACTTC
CDR3aa: CASSFGLAGRTSYEQYF

abundance: NA
v_gene: TRBV9
d_gene: NA
j_gene: TRBJ1-5
CDR3nt: TGTGCCAGCAGCGTAGGGGGGGGCGGTTCCAATCAGCCCCAGCATTTT
CDR3aa: CASSVGGGGSNQPQHF

abundance: NA
v_gene: TRBV9
d_gene: TRBD2
j_gene: TRBJ2-1
CDR3nt: TGTGCCAGCAGCGTCAGCGGGGTTAGCTCCTACAATGAGCAGTTCTTC
CDR3aa: CASSVSGVSSYNEQFF

abundance: NA
v_gene: TRBV6-5
d_gene: TRBD2
j_gene: TRBJ2-1
CDR3nt: TGTGCCAGCAGGTCGGGACTAGCGGGAGGAAGTGAGCAGTTCTTC
CDR3aa: CASRSGLAGGSEQFF

abundance: NA
v_gene: TRBV5-1
d_gene: TRBD1
j_gene: TRBJ2-2
CDR3nt: TGCGCCAGCAGCTTACCCGGGACAGTTTATACCGGGGAGCTGTTTTTT
CDR3aa: CASSLPGTVYTGELFF